These 23 T cell receptor beta chains share one sample of origin, sequenced in a study of blood T cell repertoires in COVID-19. The data were produced by immunoSEQ multiplex PCR, yet TCRdb's version contains in-frame clones alone and is incomplete. The sample consists of some 110,000 clones, over 75% of them appearing once. Material for sequencing was peripheral blood. These TCRs come from a man in his sixties with active or convalescent COVID-19.

This clone was picked up one time. CDR3 region: CASSRGQGLISYEQYF. Here the CDR3 DNA reads TGTGCCAGCAGTAGGGGACAGGGCCTAATCTCCTACGAGCAGTACTTC. The V and J genes are TRBV5-4 and TRBJ2-7; 9 positions match TRBD1. V was pared by 5 bases and J by 0 bases, with 9 bases of the junction left unmatched. From germline, CDR1 is SGHNT and CDR2 YYREEE (reference sequence). CDR3 length: 16 amino acids.

The chain employs TRBV29-1 and TRBJ2-3; TRBD2 matches 8 bases. Per the germline V gene, CDR1 is SQVTM and CDR2 is ANQGSEA. The CDR3 contains 14 residues. Losses at the gene ends were 3 bases for V and 5 bases for J; bases not matched to a gene: 7. This CDR3 is CSVDGSGSRDTQYF. The CDR3, as DNA: TGCAGCGTTGATGGCAGCGGGAGTAGAGATACGCAGTATTTT.

This chain uses TRBV18 with TRBJ1-1; TRBD1 matches 7 bases. In germline, CDR1 is KGHSH, CDR2 LQKENI. This CDR3 region has 15 residues. V lost 6 bases, J lost 1 base, and 8 bases stayed unmatched. Here the CDR3 reads CASSRSDRSNTEAFF. In nucleotides, the CDR3 is TGTGCCAGCTCGCGTTCGGACAGGTCGAACACTGAAGCTTTCTTT.

Here the CDR3 reads CASSHTGDAFF. The DNA of the CDR3 is TGTGCCAGCAGTCACACAGGGGACGCTTTCTTT. The J gene is TRBJ1-1, the V gene TRBV6-2 or TRBV6-3; 7 positions match TRBD1. Trimming removed 5 bases from V and 11 bases from J; junction bases left unmatched: 5. Per germline, CDR1 MNHEY and CDR2 SVGEGT. This CDR3 has 11 amino acids.

V and J are TRBV10-3 and TRBJ2-1; D might be TRBD2 (5 bases). V was cut by 5 bases and J by 0 bases, with 14 bases left in between. This CDR3 spans 16 amino acids. CDR1 and CDR2 (germline): ENHRY, SYGVKD. CDR3 bases: TGTGCCATCAGTCATCTAAGCGGTAGCTCCTACAATGAGCAGTTCTTC. The encoded protein is CAISHLSGSSYNEQFF.

V and J are TRBV4-3 and TRBJ2-1; 11 bases are a match to TRBD1. CDR3 length: 16 residues. Germline lookup yields CDR1 LGHNA and CDR2 YSLEER. The V segment lost 2 bases and the J segment 7 bases; nucleotides outside the gene matches: 7. DNA for the CDR3: TGCGCCAGCAGCCAACGGACAGGGGGCGGAGGTAATGAGCAGTTCTTC. Protein product: CASSQRTGGGGNEQFF.

The chain joins TRBV4-2 to TRBJ2-7; D gene unclear. The germline V and J ends were trimmed by 6 bases and 2 bases, with 11 bases remaining between them. The CDR3 contains 13 residues. Germline V lookup: CDR1 LGHNA, CDR2 YNFKEQ. DNA for the CDR3: TGTGCCAGCAGTGAGAACTACCCCTACGAGCAGTACTTC. Protein: CASSENYPYEQYF.

Regarding this clone: A single base separates this from a much larger clone, so it may be a read error. The gene calls are TRBV6-2 or TRBV6-3 and TRBJ2-2; 10 bases are shared with TRBD2. From germline, CDR1 is MNHEY and CDR2 SVGEGT. Trimming removed 1 base from V and 1 base from J; junction bases left unmatched: 0. This CDR3 has 16 amino acids. For the CDR3, the DNA is TGTGCCAGCAGTTACTGGACTAGCGGGAACACCGGGGAGCTGTTTTTT. This gives the protein CASSYWTSGNTGELFF.

About this clone: Other DNA sequences within the sample encode an identical CDR3. This rearrangement joins TRBV19 to TRBJ2-3, with D possibly being TRBD2 (6 bases). The CDR3 length is 14 residues. Germline V CDR1 and CDR2: LNHDA, SQIVND (reference sequence). Trimming removed 11 bases at V and 0 bases at J, with 15 bases between. The CDR3 reads CASSGLTSTDTQYF. Here the CDR3 DNA reads TGTGCCTCCTCGGGACTTACTAGCACAGATACGCAGTATTTT.

The chain uses TRBV12-3 or TRBV12-4 and TRBJ1-5, with 8 bases matching TRBD1. The CDR3 is 12 amino acids. The V segment lost 5 bases and the J segment 7 bases; nucleotides outside the gene matches: 1. The CDR3 bases are TGTGCCAGCAGTGCAGGGGGCCAGCCCCAGCATTTT. It specifies CASSAGGQPQHF.

CDR3 protein: CASSLAGGIGGEQYF. The CDR3 DNA sequence: TGTGCCAGCAGCTTGGCCGGGGGAATCGGGGGCGAGCAGTACTTC. The J gene is TRBJ2-7, the V gene TRBV5-6, with a tentative D call TRBD2 (6 bases). This CDR3 region has 15 residues. CDR1 is SGHDT and CDR2 is YYEEEE in the germline V gene. The germline V and J ends were trimmed by 0 bases and 6 bases, with 16 bases remaining between them.

The chain uses TRBV5-4 and TRBJ2-7, with 12 bases lining up with TRBD2. V shed 4 bases, J shed 3 bases, and the junction held 5 bases outside the gene matches. Germline values: CDR1 SGHNT, CDR2 YYREEE (reference sequence). The CDR3 contains 15 residues. The CDR3 here is CASSPGLAGLYEQYF. The CDR3 nucleotides are TGTGCCAGCAGCCCAGGACTAGCGGGGCTCTACGAGCAGTACTTC. The full variable domain, completed using reference TRBV5-4 and TRBJ2-7, is ETGVTQSPTHLIKTRGQQVTLRCSSQSGHNTVSWYQQALGQGPQFIFQYYREEENGRGNFPPRFSGLQFPNYSSELNVNALELDDSALYLCASSPGLAGLYEQYFGPGTRLTVT.

The chain combines TRBV6-5 with TRBJ2-1; a weak D match, TRBD2 (5 bases). This CDR3 is built from 11 residues. Per the germline V gene, CDR1 is MNHEY and CDR2 is SVGAGI. Trimming pared 5 bases from V and 10 bases from J, leaving 9 bases between. Here the CDR3 reads CASSTDWEQFF. Written as DNA, the CDR3 is TGTGCCAGCAGTACGGACTGGGAGCAGTTCTTC.

This chain links TRBV27 with TRBJ2-1; D possibly corresponds to TRBD1 (8 bases). Germline V gene data show CDR1 as MNHEY and CDR2 as SMNVEV (reference sequence). Trimming shortened V by 1 base and J by 5 bases, and 15 bases separated the two germline ends. The CDR3 contains 16 residues. CDR3 in amino acids: CASSLLGQGLNNEQFF. The CDR3 DNA is TGTGCCAGCAGTTTATTAGGACAGGGACTAAACAATGAGCAGTTCTTC.

The chain carries TRBV6-2 or TRBV6-3 and TRBJ2-2, with 12 bases aligning to TRBD2. V gave up 5 bases and J gave up 5 bases; unmatched junction bases: 15. The germline gives CDR1 MNHEY, CDR2 SVGEGT. The CDR3 extends over 19 amino acids. The CDR3 sequence is CASSISRLAGGSGTGELFF. The CDR3, as DNA: TGTGCCAGCAGTATCTCCCGGCTAGCGGGAGGGTCCGGTACCGGGGAGCTGTTTTTT.

DNA for the CDR3: TGTGCCAGCAGTTCCGGGACATCCAGGGATTCACCCCTCCACTTT. The encoded protein is CASSSGTSRDSPLHF. This rearrangement joins TRBV5-5 to TRBJ1-6, with D possibly TRBD1 on 6 matching bases. V was trimmed by 5 bases and J by 8 bases, leaving 17 bases between them. The CDR3 length is 15 residues. Germline V gene data show CDR1 as SGHKS and CDR2 as YYEKEE (reference sequence). The whole variable domain, remainder taken from reference TRBV5-5 and TRBJ1-6, is DAGVTQSPTHLIKTRGQQVTLRCSPISGHKSVSWYQQVLGQGPQFIFQYYEKEERGRGNFPDRFSARQFPNYSSELNVNALLLGDSALYLCASSSGTSRDSPLHFGNGTRLTVT.

Points on this clone: Other DNA variants within this sample encode the same CDR3. The CDR3 here is CASSETADSNQPQHF. CDR3 in DNA: TGTGCCAGCAGCGAGACAGCCGATAGCAATCAGCCCCAGCATTTT. The chain has TRBV9 and TRBJ1-5; D perhaps matches TRBD1 (5 bases). The CDR3 contains 15 residues. Germline-derived CDR1 and CDR2 are SGDLS and YYNGEE. Trimming took off 3 bases at V and 0 bases at J, with 10 bases between the two ends. Full variable domain (outside the CDR3, taken from reference TRBV9 and TRBJ1-5): DSGVTQTPKHLITATGQRVTLRCSPRSGDLSVYWYQQSLDQGLQFLIQYYNGEERAKGNILERFSAQQFPDLHSELNLSSLELGDSALYFCASSETADSNQPQHFGDGTRLSIL.

V usage is TRBV6-6 and J usage is TRBJ1-5, with a weak D call TRBD1 (6 bases). The CDR3 covers 16 residues. The germline V gene encodes CDR1 MNHNY and CDR2 SVGAGI (reference sequence). The ends were cut back, 6 bases at V and 0 bases at J, with 15 bases in the middle. CDR3 DNA sequence: TGTGCCAGCAGCTTGGGAATGACAGGTAGCAATCAGCCCCAGCATTTT. Protein product: CASSLGMTGSNQPQHF.

The chain combines TRBV19 with TRBJ2-7; 7 bases agree with TRBD2. CDR1 and CDR2 from the germline V gene are LNHDA and SQIVND (reference sequence). CDR3 length equals 12 residues. The V gene end was trimmed by 5 bases and the J gene end by 7 bases; junction bases not matched to a gene: 5. CDR3 nucleotides: TGTGCCAGTAGTCCCCAAGCGGGGGAGCAGTACTTC. Translated, it gives CASSPQAGEQYF.

The chain employs TRBV7-6 and TRBJ2-7, with 9 bases that match TRBD2. The CDR3 has 18 amino acids. From germline, CDR1 is SGHVS and CDR2 FNYEAQ. V lost 2 bases, J lost 4 bases, and 15 bases stayed unmatched. The CDR3 is CASSLNPQREAYHYEQYF. Written as DNA, the CDR3 is TGTGCCAGCAGCTTAAATCCCCAGCGGGAGGCTTATCATTACGAGCAGTACTTC.

This chain connects TRBV7-2 to TRBJ2-7, with a possible D match to TRBD2 (6 bases). The V gene lost 1 base and the J gene lost 7 bases, with 14 bases spanning the gap. This CDR3 has 14 residues. Germline CDR1 and CDR2: SGHTA and FQGNSA. CDR3 in amino acids: CASSLERSAGEQYF. The CDR3, as DNA: TGTGCCAGCAGCTTAGAACGTTCGGCGGGGGAGCAGTACTTC.

V and J are TRBV13 and TRBJ1-2, with 7 bases fitting TRBD1. This CDR3 spans 14 amino acids. Per germline, CDR1 PRHDT and CDR2 FYEKMQ (reference sequence). The junction had 6 bases not matched to a gene; V was cut back by 1 base and J by 7 bases. CDR3 in amino acids: CASSLAFQGVGYTF. For the CDR3, the DNA is TGTGCCAGCAGCTTAGCCTTCCAGGGGGTTGGCTACACCTTC.

V gene TRBV30 combines with J gene TRBJ2-2; TRBD1 matches 7 bases. CDR1 and CDR2 (germline): GTSNPN, SVGIG (reference sequence). The CDR3 is 15 amino acids. Unmatched junction bases numbered 10, after V lost 5 bases and J lost 4 bases. The CDR3 sequence is CAWGGPGQSTGELFF. The CDR3 DNA reads as TGTGCCTGGGGGGGTCCGGGACAGAGCACCGGGGAGCTGTTTTTT.